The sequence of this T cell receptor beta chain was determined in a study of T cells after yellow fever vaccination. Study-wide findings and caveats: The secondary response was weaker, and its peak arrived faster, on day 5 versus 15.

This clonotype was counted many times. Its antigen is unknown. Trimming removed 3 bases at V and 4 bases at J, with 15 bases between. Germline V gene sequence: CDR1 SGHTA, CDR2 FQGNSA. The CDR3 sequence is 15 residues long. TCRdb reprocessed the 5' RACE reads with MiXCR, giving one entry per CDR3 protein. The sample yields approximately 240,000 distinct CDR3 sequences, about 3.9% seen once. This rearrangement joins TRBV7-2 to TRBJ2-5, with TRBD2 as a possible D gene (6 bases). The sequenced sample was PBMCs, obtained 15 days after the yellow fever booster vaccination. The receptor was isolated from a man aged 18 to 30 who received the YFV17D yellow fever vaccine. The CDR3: CASSFWALGGETQYF. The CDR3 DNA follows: TGTGCCAGCAGCTTCTGGGCCCTGGGGGGAGAGACCCAGTACTTC.